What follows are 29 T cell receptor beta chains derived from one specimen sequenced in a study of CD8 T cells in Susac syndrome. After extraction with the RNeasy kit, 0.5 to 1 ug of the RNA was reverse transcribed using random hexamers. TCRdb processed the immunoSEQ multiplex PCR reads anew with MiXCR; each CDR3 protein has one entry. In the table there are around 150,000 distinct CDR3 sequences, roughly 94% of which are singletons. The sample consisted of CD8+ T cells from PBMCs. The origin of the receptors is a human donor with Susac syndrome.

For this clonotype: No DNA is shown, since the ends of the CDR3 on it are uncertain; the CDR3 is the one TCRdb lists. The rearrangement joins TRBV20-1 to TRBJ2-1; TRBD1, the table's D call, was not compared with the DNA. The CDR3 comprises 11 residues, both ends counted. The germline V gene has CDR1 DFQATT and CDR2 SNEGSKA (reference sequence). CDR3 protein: CSARVAGGAPF.

The CDR3 DNA reads TGTGCCAGCTGGGGACAGGGGGCCGAGCAGTACTTC. Encoded protein: CASWGQGAEQYF. The chain has TRBV12-3 or TRBV12-4 and TRBJ2-7; TRBD1 matches 12 bases. CDR3 length equals 12 residues. V lost 8 bases, J lost 6 bases, and 2 bases stayed unmatched.

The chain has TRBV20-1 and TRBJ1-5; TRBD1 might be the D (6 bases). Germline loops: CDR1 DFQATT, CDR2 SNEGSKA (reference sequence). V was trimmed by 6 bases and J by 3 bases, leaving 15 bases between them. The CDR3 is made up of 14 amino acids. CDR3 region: CSARGGGSNQPQHF. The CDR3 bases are TGCAGTGCCCGAGGGGGGGGATCCAATCAGCCCCAGCATTTT.

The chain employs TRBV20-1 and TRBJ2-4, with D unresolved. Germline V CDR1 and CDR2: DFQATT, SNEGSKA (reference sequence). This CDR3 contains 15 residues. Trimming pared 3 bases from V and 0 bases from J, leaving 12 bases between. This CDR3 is CSARTILRAKNIQYF. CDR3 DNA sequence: TGCAGTGCTAGGACAATTCTGAGAGCCAAAAACATTCAGTACTTC.

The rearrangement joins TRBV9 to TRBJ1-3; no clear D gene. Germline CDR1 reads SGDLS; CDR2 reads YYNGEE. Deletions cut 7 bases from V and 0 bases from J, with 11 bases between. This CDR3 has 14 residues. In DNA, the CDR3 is TGTGCCAGCCAAAGGCAGAACTCTGGAAACACCATATATTTT. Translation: CASQRQNSGNTIYF.

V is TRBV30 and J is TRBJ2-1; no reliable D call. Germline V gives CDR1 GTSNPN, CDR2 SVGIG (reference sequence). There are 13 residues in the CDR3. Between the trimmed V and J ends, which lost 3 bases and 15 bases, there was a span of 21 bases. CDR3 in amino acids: CAWSGLGSIWRFF. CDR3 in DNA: TGTGCCTGGAGCGGATTAGGGTCGATTTGGAGGTTCTTC.

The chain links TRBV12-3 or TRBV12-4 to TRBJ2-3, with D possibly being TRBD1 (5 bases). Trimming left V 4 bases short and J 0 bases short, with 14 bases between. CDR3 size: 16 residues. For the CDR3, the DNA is TGTGCCAGCAGTTCGAGAGCGACAGTAAGCACAGATACGCAGTATTTT. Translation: CASSSRATVSTDTQYF.

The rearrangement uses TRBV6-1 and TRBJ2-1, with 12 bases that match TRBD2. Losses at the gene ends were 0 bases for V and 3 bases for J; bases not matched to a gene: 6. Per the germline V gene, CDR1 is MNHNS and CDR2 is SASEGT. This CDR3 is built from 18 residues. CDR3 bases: TGTGCCAGCAGTGAAGCGCGACCGGGACTAGCGGGCTACAATGAGCAGTTCTTC. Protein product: CASSEARPGLAGYNEQFF.

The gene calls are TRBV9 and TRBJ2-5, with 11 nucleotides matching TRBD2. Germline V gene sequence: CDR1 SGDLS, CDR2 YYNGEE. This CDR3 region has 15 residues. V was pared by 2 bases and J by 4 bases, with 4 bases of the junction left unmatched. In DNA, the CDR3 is TGTGCCAGCAGCGTTACTAGCGGGAGTGGAGAGACCCAGTACTTC. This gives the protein CASSVTSGSGETQYF.

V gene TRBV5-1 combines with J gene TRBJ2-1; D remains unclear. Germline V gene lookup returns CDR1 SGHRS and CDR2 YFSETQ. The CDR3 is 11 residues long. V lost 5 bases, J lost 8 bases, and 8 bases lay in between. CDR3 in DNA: TGCGCCAGCAGAGAGTCTCATGAGCAGTTCTTC. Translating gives CASRESHEQFF.

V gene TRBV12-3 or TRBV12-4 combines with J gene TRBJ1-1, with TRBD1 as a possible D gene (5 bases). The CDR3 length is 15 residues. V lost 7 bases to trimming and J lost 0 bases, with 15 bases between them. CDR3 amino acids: CASNPTRGLNTEAFF. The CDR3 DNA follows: TGTGCCAGCAACCCAACCCGGGGACTGAACACTGAAGCTTTCTTT.

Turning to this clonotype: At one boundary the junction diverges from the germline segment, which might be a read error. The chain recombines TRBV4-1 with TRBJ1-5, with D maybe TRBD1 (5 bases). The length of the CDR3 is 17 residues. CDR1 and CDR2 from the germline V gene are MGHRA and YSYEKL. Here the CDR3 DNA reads TGCGCCGGCAGCCTTGGGGCGGCCCAGAATAGCAATCAGCCCCAGCATTTT. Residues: CAGSLGAAQNSNQPQHF.

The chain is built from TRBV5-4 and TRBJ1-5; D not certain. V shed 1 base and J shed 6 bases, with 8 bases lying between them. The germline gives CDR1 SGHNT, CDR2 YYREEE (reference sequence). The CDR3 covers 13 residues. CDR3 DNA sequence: TGTGCCAGCAGCTTGTGGCCAGGTCAGCCCCAGCATTTT. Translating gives CASSLWPGQPQHF.

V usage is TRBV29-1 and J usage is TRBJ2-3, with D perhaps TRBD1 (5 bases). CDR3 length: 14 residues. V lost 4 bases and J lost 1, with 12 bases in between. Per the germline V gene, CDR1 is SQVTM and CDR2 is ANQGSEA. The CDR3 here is CSVVPGWGTDTQYF. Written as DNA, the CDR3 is TGCAGCGTTGTGCCAGGGTGGGGCACAGATACGCAGTATTTT.

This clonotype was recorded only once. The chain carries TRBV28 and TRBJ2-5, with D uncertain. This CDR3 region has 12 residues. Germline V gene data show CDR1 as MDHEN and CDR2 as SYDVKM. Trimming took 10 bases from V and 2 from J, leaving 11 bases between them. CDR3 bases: TGTGCCACCTTTAATGAACAAGAGACCCAGTACTTC. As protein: CATFNEQETQYF.

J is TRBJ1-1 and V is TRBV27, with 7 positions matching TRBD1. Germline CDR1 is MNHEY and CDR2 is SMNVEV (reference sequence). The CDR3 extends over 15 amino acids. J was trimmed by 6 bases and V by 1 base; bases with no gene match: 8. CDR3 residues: CASSLWGDSIAEAFF. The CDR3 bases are TGTGCCAGCAGTTTATGGGGGGACAGCATCGCTGAAGCTTTCTTT.

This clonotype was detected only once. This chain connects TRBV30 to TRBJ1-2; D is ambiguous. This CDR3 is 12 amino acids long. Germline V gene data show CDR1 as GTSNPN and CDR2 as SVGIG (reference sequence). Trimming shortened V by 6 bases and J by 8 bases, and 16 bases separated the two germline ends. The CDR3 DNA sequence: TGTGCCTGTCCACAGCAAACTAGGGGCTACACCTTC. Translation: CACPQQTRGYTF.

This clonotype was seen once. CDR3 in amino acids: CASSQTGDTQYF. CDR3 DNA sequence: TGTGCCAGCTCACAAACGGGAGATACGCAGTATTTT. The chain has TRBV18 and TRBJ2-3; D gene unclear. The germline CDR1 and CDR2 sequences are KGHSH and LQKENI. This CDR3 comprises 12 residues. Between the trimmed V and J ends, which lost 4 bases and 5 bases, there was a span of 7 bases.

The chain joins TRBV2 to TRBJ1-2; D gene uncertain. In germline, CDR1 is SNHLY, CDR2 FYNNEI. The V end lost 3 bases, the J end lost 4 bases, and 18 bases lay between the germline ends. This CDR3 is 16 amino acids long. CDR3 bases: TGTGCCAGCAGTGATAATCCGGGAGCCCCAAGCTATGGCTACACCTTC. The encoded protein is CASSDNPGAPSYGYTF. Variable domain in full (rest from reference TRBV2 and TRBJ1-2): EPEVTQTPSHQVTQMGQEVILRCVPISNHLYFYWYRQILGQKVEFLVSFYNNEISEKSEIFDDQFSVERPDGSNFTLKIRSTKLEDSAMYFCASSDNPGAPSYGYTFGSGTRLTVV.

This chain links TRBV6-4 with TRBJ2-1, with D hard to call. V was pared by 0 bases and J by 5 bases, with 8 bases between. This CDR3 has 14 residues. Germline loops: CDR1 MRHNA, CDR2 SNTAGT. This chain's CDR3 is CASSDSSINNEQFF. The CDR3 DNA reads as TGTGCCAGCAGTGACTCCTCAATTAACAATGAGCAGTTCTTC.

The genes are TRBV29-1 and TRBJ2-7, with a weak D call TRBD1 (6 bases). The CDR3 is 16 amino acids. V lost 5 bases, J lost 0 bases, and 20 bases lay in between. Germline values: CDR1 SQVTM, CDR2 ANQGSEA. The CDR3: CSVIGGSTRLSYEQYF. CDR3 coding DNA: TGCAGCGTTATTGGGGGCTCAACCAGACTCTCCTACGAGCAGTACTTC.

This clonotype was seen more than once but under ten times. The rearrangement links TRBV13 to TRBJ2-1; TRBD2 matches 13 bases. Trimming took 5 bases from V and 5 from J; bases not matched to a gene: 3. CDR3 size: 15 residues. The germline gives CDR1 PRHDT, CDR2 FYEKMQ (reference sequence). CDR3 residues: CASSGGLAGDNEQFF. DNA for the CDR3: TGTGCCAGCAGCGGTGGACTAGCGGGGGACAATGAGCAGTTCTTC.

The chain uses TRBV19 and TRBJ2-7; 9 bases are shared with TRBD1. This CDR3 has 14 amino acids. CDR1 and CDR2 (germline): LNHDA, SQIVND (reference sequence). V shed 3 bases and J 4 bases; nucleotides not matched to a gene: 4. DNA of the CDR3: TGTGCCAGTAGTATCGGGACAGGGAGTTACGAGCAGTACTTC. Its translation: CASSIGTGSYEQYF.

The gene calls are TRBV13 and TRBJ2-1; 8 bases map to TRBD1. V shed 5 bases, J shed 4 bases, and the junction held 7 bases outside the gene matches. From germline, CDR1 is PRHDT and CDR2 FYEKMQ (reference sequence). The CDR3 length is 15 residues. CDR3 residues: CASSTRDRTYNEQFF. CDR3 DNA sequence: TGTGCCAGCAGCACGCGGGACAGGACTTACAATGAGCAGTTCTTC.

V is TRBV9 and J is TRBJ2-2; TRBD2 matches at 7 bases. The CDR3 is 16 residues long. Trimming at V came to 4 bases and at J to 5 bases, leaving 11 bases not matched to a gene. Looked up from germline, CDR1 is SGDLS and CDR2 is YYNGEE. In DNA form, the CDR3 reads TGTGCCAGCAGCCCTTCGGGGGGACCTCGGACCGGGGAGCTGTTTTTT. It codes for CASSPSGGPRTGELFF.

The CDR3 here is CSARDHSTSVYNEQFF. Here the CDR3 DNA reads TGCAGTGCTAGAGATCATTCGACTAGCGTCTACAATGAGCAGTTCTTC. The V and J genes are TRBV20-1 and TRBJ2-1; 8 bases line up with TRBD2. There are 16 residues in the CDR3. CDR1 DFQATT and CDR2 SNEGSKA come from the germline V gene (reference sequence). V shed 0 bases and J 3 bases; nucleotides not matched to a gene: 7.

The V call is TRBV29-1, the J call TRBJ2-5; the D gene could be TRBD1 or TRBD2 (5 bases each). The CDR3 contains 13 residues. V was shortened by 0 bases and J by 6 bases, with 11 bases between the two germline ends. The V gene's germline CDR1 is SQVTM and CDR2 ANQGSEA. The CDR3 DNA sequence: TGCAGCGTTGAAGAGGGGGTCCGGAAGACCCAGTACTTC. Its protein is CSVEEGVRKTQYF.

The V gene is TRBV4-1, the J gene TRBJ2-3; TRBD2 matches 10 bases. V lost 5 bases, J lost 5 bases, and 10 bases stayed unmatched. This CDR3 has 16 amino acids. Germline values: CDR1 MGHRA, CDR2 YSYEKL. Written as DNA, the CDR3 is TGCGCCAGCAGCTTAAGAAGCGGGAGGGTTGTAGATACGCAGTATTTT. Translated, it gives CASSLRSGRVVDTQYF.

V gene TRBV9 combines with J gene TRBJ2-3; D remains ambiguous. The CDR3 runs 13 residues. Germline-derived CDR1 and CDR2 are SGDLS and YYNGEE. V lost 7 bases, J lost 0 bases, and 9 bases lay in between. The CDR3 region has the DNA TGTGCCAGCGGCCCCCCGAGCACAGATACGCAGTATTTT. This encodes CASGPPSTDTQYF.